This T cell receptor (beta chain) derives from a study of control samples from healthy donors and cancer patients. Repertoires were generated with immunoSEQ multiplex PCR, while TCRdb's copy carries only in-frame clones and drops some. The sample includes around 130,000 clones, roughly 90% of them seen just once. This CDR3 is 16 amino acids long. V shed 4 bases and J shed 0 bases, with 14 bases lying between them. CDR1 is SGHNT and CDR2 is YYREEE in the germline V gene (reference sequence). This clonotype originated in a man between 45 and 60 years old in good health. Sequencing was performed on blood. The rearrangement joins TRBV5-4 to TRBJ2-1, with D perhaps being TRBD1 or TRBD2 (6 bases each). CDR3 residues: CASSPGDTHSYNEQFF. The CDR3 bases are TGTGCCAGCAGCCCGGGGGACACCCACTCCTACAATGAGCAGTTCTTC.